Reported below is one TCR beta chain. Different DNA sequences within this sample yield the same CDR3. Clinical history as reported by participants underpinned cohort assignment. The sample originates from a study of blood T cell repertoires in COVID-19. Study details: Acute-phase and convalescent COVID-19 samples originated in the United States, Italy and Spain.

Sequencing was performed with immunoSEQ multiplex PCR; in TCRdb, only in-frame clones are kept and a portion is missing. In the table there are roughly 420,000 clones, approximately 88% of which are singletons. Germline V gene data show CDR1 as SGDLS and CDR2 as YYNGEE. The CDR3 is 12 residues long. The V gene lost 0 bases and the J gene lost 6 bases, with 7 bases spanning the gap. The sequence was obtained from a woman between 25 and 40 years old with acute COVID-19. Sample: PBMCs or T cells enriched from blood (not recorded which). The V and J genes are TRBV9 and TRBJ2-7, with D perhaps TRBD2 (5 bases). The CDR3 spells CASSVEEGEQYF. The CDR3 nucleotides read TGTGCCAGCAGCGTAGAAGAGGGCGAGCAGTACTTC.